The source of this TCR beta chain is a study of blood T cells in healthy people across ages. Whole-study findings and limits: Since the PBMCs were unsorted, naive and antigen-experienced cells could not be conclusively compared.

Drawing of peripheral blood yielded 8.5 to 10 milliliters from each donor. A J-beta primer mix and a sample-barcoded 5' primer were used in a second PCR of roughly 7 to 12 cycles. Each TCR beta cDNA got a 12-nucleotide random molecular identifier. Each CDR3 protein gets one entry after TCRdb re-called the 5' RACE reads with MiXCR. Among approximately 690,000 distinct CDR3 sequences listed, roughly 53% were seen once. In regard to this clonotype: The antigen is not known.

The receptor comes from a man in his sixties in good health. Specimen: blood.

The CDR3 protein is CASSTLDPNTQYF. In DNA, the CDR3 is TGTGCCAGCAGCACCCTAGACCCCAATACGCAGTATTTT. The rearrangement links TRBV5-5 to TRBJ2-3; no reliable D call. Trimming removed 4 bases at V and 7 bases at J, with 13 bases between. The CDR3 has 13 amino acids. From germline, CDR1 is SGHKS and CDR2 YYEKEE (reference sequence). The complete variable domain, with remaining parts taken from reference TRBV5-5 and TRBJ2-3, reads DAGVTQSPTHLIKTRGQQVTLRCSPISGHKSVSWYQQVLGQGPQFIFQYYEKEERGRGNFPDRFSARQFPNYSSELNVNALLLGDSALYLCASSTLDPNTQYFGPGTRLTVL.